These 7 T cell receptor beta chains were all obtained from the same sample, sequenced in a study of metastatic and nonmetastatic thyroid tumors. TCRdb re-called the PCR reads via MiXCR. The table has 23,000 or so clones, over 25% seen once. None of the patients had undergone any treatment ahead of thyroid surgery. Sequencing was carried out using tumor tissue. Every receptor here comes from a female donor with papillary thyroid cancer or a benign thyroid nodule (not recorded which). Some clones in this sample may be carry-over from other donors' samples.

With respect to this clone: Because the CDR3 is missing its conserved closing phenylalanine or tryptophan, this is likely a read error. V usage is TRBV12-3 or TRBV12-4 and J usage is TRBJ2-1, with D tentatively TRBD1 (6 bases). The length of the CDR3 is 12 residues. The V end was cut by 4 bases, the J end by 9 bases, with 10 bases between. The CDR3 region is CASSSQGSEQFV. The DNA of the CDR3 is TGTGCCAGCAGTTCCCAGGGGTCTGAGCAGTTCGTA.

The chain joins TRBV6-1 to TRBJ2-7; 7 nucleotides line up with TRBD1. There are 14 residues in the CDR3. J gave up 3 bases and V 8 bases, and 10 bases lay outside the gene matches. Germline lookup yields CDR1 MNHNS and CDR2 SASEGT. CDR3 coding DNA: TGTGCCAGCGCAATGCCGGGACAGAACTACGAGCAGTACTTC. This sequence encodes CASAMPGQNYEQYF.

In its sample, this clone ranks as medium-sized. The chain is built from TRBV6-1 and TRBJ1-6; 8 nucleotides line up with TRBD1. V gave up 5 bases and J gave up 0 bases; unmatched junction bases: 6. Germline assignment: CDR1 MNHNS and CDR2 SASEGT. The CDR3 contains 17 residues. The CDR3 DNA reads TGTGCCAGCAGTCCGACAGGGGCAAGCTCCTATAATTCACCCCTCCACTTT. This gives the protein CASSPTGASSYNSPLHF.

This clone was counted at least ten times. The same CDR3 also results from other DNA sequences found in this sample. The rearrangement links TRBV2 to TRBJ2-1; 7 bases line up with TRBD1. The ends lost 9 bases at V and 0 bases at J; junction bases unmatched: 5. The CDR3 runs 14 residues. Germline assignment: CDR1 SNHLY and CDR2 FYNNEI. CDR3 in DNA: TGTGCCAGTACAGGGGCCCTCTCCTACAATGAGCAGTTCTTC. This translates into CASTGALSYNEQFF.

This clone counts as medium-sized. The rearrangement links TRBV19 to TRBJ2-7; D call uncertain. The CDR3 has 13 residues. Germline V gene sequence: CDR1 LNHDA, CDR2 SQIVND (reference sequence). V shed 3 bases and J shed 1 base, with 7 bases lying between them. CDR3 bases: TGTGCCAGTAGTATTGACGGATCCTACGAGCAGTACTTC. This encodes CASSIDGSYEQYF.

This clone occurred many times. CDR3 coding DNA: TGTGCCAGCAGCCCCCGACAGCTTAATGAAAAACTGTTTTTT. Translation: CASSPRQLNEKLFF. The chain joins TRBV7-8 to TRBJ1-4, with D possibly matching TRBD1 (5 bases). Trimming took 5 bases from V and 4 from J, leaving 11 bases between them. Germline values: CDR1 SGHVS, CDR2 FQNEAQ. The CDR3 covers 14 residues.

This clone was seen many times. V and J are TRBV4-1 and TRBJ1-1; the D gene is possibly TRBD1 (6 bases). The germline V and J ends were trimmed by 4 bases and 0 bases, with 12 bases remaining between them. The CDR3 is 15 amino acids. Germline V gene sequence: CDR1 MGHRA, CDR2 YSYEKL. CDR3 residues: CASSLADSLNTEAFF. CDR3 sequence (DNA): TGCGCCAGCAGCCTTGCGGACAGTTTGAACACTGAAGCTTTCTTT.